This T cell receptor beta chain was profiled in a study of blood T cell repertoires in COVID-19. Study-wide context: The United States, Italy and Spain were the sources of the acute and convalescent COVID-19 samples. The cDNA or gDNA used as material had been derived from T cells, B-cell-depleted T cells, or PBMCs.

This CDR3 contains 16 residues. The germline gives CDR1 WNHNN, CDR2 SYGVQD (reference sequence). V was clipped by 2 bases and J by 2 bases; unmatched bases: 4. Per the study methods: Reference gene primer amplification gave nucleated cell count estimates. TCRdb's table, derived via immunoSEQ multiplex PCR, lists solely in-frame clones and lacks some. Clone size and the V and J calls come from that table; the DNA yielded D and trimming. This sample carries about 25,000 clones, roughly 94% of them seen once, and the ten largest clones take approximately 4%. The clonotype was recovered from a human donor with active COVID-19. The donor label of this sample is uncertain. Sequenced: peripheral blood. The rearrangement joins TRBV10-1 to TRBJ2-5; 11 bases line up with TRBD2. The CDR3 DNA sequence: TGCGCCAGCAGTGAGGACCCTAGCGGGAGGCAAGAGACCCAGTACTTC. It is translated as CASSEDPSGRQETQYF.